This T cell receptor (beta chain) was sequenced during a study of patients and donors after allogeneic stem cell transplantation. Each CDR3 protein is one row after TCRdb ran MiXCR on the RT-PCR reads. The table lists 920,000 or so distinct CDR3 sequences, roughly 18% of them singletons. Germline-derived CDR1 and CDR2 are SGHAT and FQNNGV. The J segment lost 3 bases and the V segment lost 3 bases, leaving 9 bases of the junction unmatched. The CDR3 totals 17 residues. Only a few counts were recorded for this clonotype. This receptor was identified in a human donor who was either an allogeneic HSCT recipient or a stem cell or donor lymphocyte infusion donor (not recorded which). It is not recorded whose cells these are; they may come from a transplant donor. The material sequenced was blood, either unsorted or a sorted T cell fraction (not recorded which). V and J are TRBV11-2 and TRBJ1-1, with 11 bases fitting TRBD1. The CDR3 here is CASSLRGQGVRDTEAFF. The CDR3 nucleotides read TGTGCCAGCAGCTTGAGGGGACAGGGGGTGAGGGACACTGAAGCTTTCTTT.